These T cell receptor beta chains were read from a single sample in a study of follicular helper T cells after annual influenza vaccination. Sequencing used immunoSEQ multiplex PCR; TCRdb keeps in-frame clones, though not all of them. The sample has about 6,800 clones, 88% seen once. The sequenced sample was CXCR5+ CD38- circulating T follicular helper cells from blood, obtained 7 days after influenza vaccination. The source is an adult who received the influenza vaccine. Each CDR3 is given with its conserved first and last residue. The D gene is left open where the match is weak. The listing skips clone size in some rows; elsewhere it reads once, few, many or a size class.

TRBV28	.	TRBJ2-7	.	CASSPPKGGAYEQYF	TGTGCCAGCAGCCCTCCTAAAGGGGGGGCCTACGAGCAGTACTTC
TRBV11-3	few	TRBJ2-1	.	CASSLGLGGTRNEQFF	TGTGCCAGCAGCTTAGGGTTAGGAGGGACACGCAATGAGCAGTTCTTC
TRBV11-3	.	TRBJ2-1	.	CASSLGGENYNEQFF	TGTGCCAGCAGCTTAGGCGGCGAGAATTACAATGAGCAGTTCTTC
TRBV5-5	.	TRBJ2-1	.	CASSLDNPSYNEQFF	TGTGCCAGCAGCTTGGATAATCCCTCCTACAATGAGCAGTTCTTC
TRBV6-1	few	TRBJ2-3	.	CASSEALGDTQYF	TGTGCCAGCAGTGAAGCGCTGGGTGACACGCAGTATTTT
TRBV6-1	.	TRBJ1-1	.	CASNAGHTKAFF	TGTGCCAGCAACGCAGGGCACACCAAAGCTTTCTTT
TRBV9	once	TRBJ2-7	TRBD2	CASSPRGTSGTYEQYF	TGTGCCAGCAGCCCCCGGGGGACTAGCGGAACCTACGAGCAGTACTTC
TRBV29-1	.	TRBJ1-1	.	CSGEGSTEAFF	TGCAGCGGTGAGGGTTCAACTGAAGCTTTCTTT
TRBV20-1	.	TRBJ2-3	.	CSAETTDTQYF	TGCAGTGCGGAGACCACAGATACGCAGTATTTT
TRBV2	.	TRBJ1-4	.	CASRGLGSTNEKLFF	TGTGCCAGCAGGGGCCTGGGCTCAACTAATGAAAAACTGTTTTTT
TRBV29-1	.	TRBJ2-2	TRBD2	CSASRGGRDTGELFF	TGCAGCGCCTCCCGGGGGGGGCGGGACACCGGGGAGCTGTTTTTT
TRBV5-4	.	TRBJ1-4	.	CASSLEVGNEKLFF	TGTGCCAGCAGCTTGGAGGTTGGGAACGAAAAACTGTTTTTT
TRBV29-1	.	TRBJ1-1	.	CSVVQGPAEAFF	TGCAGCGTTGTGCAGGGGCCCGCTGAAGCTTTCTTT
TRBV19	.	TRBJ1-5	.	CASTGRHNQPQHF	TGTGCCAGTACCGGACGGCATAATCAGCCCCAGCATTTT
TRBV27	.	TRBJ2-5	.	CASSSRETQYF	TGTGCCAGCAGTTCAAGGGAGACCCAGTACTTC
TRBV7-6	.	TRBJ2-7	.	CASSAPLTSYTHEQYF	TGTGCCAGCAGCGCTCCTCTCACTAGTTACACCCACGAGCAGTACTTC
TRBV15	.	TRBJ1-1	.	CATSRDTMATEAFF	TGTGCCACCAGCAGAGATACGATGGCGACTGAAGCTTTCTTT
TRBV4-2	.	TRBJ2-5	TRBD1	CASSPNPGQGAETQYF	TGTGCCAGCAGCCCCAACCCGGGACAGGGGGCAGAGACCCAGTACTTC
TRBV5-5	.	TRBJ2-7	.	CASSLGPGVSYEQYF	TGTGCCAGCAGCTTGGGGCCAGGGGTTTCCTACGAGCAGTACTTC
TRBV29-1	.	TRBJ2-1	TRBD2	CSVEVLAGDSGQFF	TGCAGCGTTGAAGTGCTAGCGGGAGACTCTGGGCAGTTCTTC
TRBV28	.	TRBJ2-1	TRBD2	CASSLYGGSSYNEQFF	TGTGCCAGCAGTTTATACGGGGGGAGCTCCTACAATGAGCAGTTCTTC
TRBV7-2	.	TRBJ1-2	.	CASSLVGGTAGGYTF	TGTGCCAGCAGCTTAGTGGGTGGGACGGCGGGTGGCTACACCTTC
TRBV19	.	TRBJ1-2	.	CASSKRAGTLTNYGYTF	TGTGCCAGTAGTAAACGGGCCGGGACACTGACTAACTATGGCTACACCTTC
TRBV19	.	TRBJ1-5	TRBD1	CASIPSGGVSGNQPQHF	TGTGCCAGTATCCCCTCAGGGGGGGTGTCGGGCAATCAGCCCCAGCATTTT
TRBV7-9	.	TRBJ1-3	TRBD1	CASSAGTGSGNTIYF	TGTGCCAGCAGTGCCGGGACAGGGTCTGGAAACACCATATATTTT
TRBV10-3	.	TRBJ1-5	.	CAISQPPGEPQHF	TGTGCCATCAGCCAACCCCCCGGAGAGCCCCAGCATTTT
TRBV7-7	once	TRBJ2-5	.	CASSPLRGNSQETQYF	TGTGCCAGCAGCCCCCTCCGAGGGAACAGCCAAGAGACCCAGTACTTC
TRBV7-9	.	TRBJ1-1	.	CASSSPPGAEAFF	TGTGCCAGCAGCTCACCCCCAGGGGCTGAAGCTTTCTTT
TRBV30	.	TRBJ2-1	.	CASGEGLDGLFNEQFF	TGTGCCTCTGGTGAGGGTCTAGATGGGTTGTTCAATGAGCAGTTCTTC
TRBV19	.	TRBJ2-5	.	CASSMGAGARFRETQYF	TGTGCCAGTAGTATGGGGGCGGGAGCCCGGTTTCGGGAGACCCAGTACTTC
TRBV5-6	.	TRBJ1-2	TRBD1	CASSFTGDYGYTF	TGTGCCAGCAGCTTCACAGGGGACTATGGCTACACCTTC
TRBV30	.	TRBJ2-1	.	CAWSVMGGNEQFF	TGTGCCTGGAGTGTAATGGGGGGAAATGAGCAGTTCTTC
TRBV5-1	.	TRBJ2-3	.	CASSETDTQYF	TGCGCCAGCAGCGAAACAGATACGCAGTATTTT
TRBV6-5	.	TRBJ2-2	.	CASRRDRTNTGELFF	TGTGCCAGCAGGCGGGACAGAACGAACACCGGGGAGCTGTTTTTT
TRBV28	.	TRBJ1-2	.	CASSFGGEFNGYTF	TGTGCCAGCAGTTTTGGGGGCGAATTCAATGGCTACACCTTC
TRBV28	.	TRBJ1-2	.	CASRTRESYTF	TGTGCCAGCAGAACCCGAGAGTCCTACACCTTC
TRBV7-9	.	TRBJ1-2	.	CASSLQDTYYGYTF	TGTGCCAGCAGCTTACAAGACACCTACTATGGCTACACCTTC
TRBV28	.	TRBJ2-5	.	CASTRRGLLTPTQETQYF	TGTGCCAGCACCCGGAGGGGACTCCTCACCCCTACCCAAGAGACCCAGTACTTC
TRBV6-1	.	TRBJ2-2	.	CASSGGLLTGELFF	TGTGCCAGCAGTGGGGGACTCCTTACCGGGGAGCTGTTTTTT
TRBV6-1	.	TRBJ2-3	.	CASSEARNTQYF	TGTGCCAGCAGTGAAGCGAGGAATACGCAGTATTTT